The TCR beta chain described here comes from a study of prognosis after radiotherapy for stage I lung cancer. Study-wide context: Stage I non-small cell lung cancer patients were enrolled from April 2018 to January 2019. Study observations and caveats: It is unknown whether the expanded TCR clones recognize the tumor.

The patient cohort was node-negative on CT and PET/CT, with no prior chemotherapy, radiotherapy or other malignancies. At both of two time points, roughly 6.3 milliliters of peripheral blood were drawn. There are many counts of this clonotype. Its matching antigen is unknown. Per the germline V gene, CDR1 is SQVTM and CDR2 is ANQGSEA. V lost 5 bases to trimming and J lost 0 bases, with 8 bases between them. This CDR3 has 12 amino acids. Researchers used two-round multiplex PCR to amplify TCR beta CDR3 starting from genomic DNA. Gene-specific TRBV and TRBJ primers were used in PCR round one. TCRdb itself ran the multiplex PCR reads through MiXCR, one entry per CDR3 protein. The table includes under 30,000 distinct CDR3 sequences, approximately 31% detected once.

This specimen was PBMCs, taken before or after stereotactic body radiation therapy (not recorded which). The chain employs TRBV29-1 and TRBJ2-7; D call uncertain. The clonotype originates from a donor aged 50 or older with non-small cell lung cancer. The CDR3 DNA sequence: TGCAGCGTTCAGTTCAACTCCTACGAGCAGTACTTC. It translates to CSVQFNSYEQYF.